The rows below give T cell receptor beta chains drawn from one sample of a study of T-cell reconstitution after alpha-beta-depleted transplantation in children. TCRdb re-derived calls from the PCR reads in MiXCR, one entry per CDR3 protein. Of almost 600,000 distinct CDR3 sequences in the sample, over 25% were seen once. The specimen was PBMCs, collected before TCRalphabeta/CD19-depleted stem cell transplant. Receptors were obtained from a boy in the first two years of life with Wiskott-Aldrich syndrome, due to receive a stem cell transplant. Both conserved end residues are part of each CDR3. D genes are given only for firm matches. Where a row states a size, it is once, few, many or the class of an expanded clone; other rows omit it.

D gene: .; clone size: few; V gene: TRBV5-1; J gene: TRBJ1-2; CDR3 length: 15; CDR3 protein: CASSLARRGDYGYTF; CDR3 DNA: TGCGCCAGCAGCTTGGCCCGGAGAGGGGACTATGGCTACACCTTC
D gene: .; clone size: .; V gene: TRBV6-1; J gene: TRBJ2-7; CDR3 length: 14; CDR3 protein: CASSPRRDSYEQYF; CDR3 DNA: TGTGCCAGCAGCCCGAGGCGGGACTCCTACGAGCAGTACTTC
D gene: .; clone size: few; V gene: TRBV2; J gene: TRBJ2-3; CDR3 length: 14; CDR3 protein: CASSVVVHTDTQYF; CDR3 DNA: TGTGCCAGCAGTGTAGTGGTACACACAGATACGCAGTATTTT
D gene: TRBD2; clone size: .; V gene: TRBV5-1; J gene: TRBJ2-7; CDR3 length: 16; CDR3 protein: CASSLLAGVTYYEQYF; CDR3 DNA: TGCGCCAGCAGCTTGCTAGCGGGAGTCACGTACTACGAGCAGTACTTC
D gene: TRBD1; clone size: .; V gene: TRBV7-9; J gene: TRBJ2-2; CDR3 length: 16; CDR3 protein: CASRVNAGGSTGELFF; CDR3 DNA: TGTGCCAGCAGAGTTAACGCAGGGGGCAGTACCGGGGAGCTGTTTTTT
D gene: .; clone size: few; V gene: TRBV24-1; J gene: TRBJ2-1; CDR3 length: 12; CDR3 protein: CATSDFRDLQFF; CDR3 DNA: TGTGCCACCAGTGATTTCCGGGACCTCCAGTTCTTC
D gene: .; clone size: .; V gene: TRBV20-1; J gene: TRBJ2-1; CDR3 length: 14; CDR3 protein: CSAPWRGYYNEQFF; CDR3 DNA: TGCAGTGCCCCATGGCGGGGCTACTACAATGAGCAGTTCTTC
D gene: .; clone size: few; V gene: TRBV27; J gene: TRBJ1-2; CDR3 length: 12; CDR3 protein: CASGQANYGYTF; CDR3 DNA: TGTGCCAGCGGGCAGGCTAACTATGGCTACACCTTC
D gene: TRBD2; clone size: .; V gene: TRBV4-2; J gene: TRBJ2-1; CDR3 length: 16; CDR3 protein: CASSQSGLAGNNEQFF; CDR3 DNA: TGTGCCAGCAGCCAAAGCGGACTAGCGGGAAACAATGAGCAGTTCTTC
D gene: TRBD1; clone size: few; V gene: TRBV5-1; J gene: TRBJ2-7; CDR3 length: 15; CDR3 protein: CASSWGTTGDYEQYF; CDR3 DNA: TGCGCCAGCAGCTGGGGGACCACAGGGGACTACGAGCAGTACTTC
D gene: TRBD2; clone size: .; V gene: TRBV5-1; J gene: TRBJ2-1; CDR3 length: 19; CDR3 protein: CASSIDRAQLAGGNNEQFF; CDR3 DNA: TGCGCCAGCAGCATAGACAGGGCCCAGCTAGCGGGAGGAAACAATGAGCAGTTCTTC
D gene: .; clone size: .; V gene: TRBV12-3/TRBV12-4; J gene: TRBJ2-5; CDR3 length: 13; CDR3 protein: CASTPKSMKTQSF; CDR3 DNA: TGTGCCAGCACCCCGAAGTCTATGAAGACCCAGTCCTTC
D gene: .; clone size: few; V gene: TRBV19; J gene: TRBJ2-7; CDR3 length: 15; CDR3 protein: CASSPFSRSSYEQYF; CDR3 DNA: TGTGCCAGTAGTCCCTTCAGCAGGAGCTCCTACGAGCAGTACTTC
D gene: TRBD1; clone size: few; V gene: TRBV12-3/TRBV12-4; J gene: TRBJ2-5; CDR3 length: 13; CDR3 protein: CASSFQDRGTQYF; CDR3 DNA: TGTGCCAGCAGTTTTCAGGACAGGGGGACCCAGTACTTC
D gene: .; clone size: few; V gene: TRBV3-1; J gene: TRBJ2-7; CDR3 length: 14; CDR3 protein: CASSQTGLEDEQYF; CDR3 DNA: TGTGCCAGCAGCCAAACAGGGCTGGAAGACGAGCAGTACTTC
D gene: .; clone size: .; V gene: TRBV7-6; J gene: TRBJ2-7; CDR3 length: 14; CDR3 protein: CASSLLDGSGEQYF; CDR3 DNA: TGTGCCAGCAGCTTATTGGACGGTTCTGGGGAGCAGTACTTC
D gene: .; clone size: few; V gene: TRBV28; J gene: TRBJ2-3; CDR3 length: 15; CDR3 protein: CASNSLLTPTDTQYF; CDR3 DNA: TGTGCCAGCAATTCCTTACTAACCCCCACAGATACGCAGTATTTT
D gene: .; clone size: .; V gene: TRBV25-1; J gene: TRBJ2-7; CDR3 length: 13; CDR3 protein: CASSAGAVGEQYF; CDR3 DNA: TGTGCCAGCAGTGCAGGAGCCGTAGGCGAGCAGTACTTC
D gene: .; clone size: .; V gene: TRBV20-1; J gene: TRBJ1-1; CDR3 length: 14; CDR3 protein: CSAGRRTANTEAFF; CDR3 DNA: TGCAGTGCTGGGCGAAGGACGGCTAACACTGAAGCTTTCTTT
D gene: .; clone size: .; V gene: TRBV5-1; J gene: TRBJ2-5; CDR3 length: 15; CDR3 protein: CASSLAYSYQETQYF; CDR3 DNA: TGCGCCAGCAGCTTGGCCTACTCGTACCAAGAGACCCAGTACTTC
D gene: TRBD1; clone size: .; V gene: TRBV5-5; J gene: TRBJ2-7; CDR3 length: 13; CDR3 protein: CASSARTGLEQYF; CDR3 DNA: TGTGCCAGCAGCGCCCGGACAGGGCTCGAGCAGTACTTC
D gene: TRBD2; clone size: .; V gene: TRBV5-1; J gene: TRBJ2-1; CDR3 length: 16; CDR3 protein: CASSLIAGVNRNEQFF; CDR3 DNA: TGCGCCAGCAGCCTAATAGCGGGAGTGAATCGGAATGAGCAGTTCTTC
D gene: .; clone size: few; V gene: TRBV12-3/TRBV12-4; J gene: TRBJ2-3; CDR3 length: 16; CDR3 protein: CASTSAVGLRADTQYF; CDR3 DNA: TGTGCCAGCACCTCCGCCGTAGGGTTGCGGGCAGATACGCAGTATTTT
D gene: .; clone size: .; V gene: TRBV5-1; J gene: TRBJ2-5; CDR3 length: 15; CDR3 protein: CASSLAPTKEETQYF; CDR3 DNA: TGCGCCAGCAGCTTGGCACCGACTAAGGAAGAGACCCAGTACTTC
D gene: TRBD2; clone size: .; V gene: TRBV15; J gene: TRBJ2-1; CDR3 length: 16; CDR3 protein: CATSRDLRTSGNEQFF; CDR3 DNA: TGTGCCACCAGCAGAGACCTTCGGACTAGCGGTAATGAGCAGTTCTTC
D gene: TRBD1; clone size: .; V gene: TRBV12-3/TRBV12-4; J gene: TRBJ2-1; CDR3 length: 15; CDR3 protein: CASTEKAGQGAEQFF; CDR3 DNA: TGTGCCAGCACCGAAAAAGCGGGACAGGGGGCTGAGCAGTTCTTC
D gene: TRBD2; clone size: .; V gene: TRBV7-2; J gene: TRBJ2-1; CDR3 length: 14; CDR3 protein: CASSLAGKSNEQFF; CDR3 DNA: TGTGCCAGCAGCCTAGCGGGAAAGTCGAATGAGCAGTTCTTC
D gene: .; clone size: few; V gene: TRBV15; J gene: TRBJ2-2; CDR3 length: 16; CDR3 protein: CATSRDRTRVPGELFF; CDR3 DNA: TGTGCCACCAGCAGAGATCGCACCAGGGTGCCCGGGGAGCTGTTTTTT
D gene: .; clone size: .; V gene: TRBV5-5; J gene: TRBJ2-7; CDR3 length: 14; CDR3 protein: CASSAQDSLYEQYF; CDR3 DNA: TGTGCCAGCAGCGCCCAGGACAGCCTCTACGAGCAGTACTTC
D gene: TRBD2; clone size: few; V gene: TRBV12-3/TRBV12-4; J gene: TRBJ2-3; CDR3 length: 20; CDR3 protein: CASSLGRLASGRARSDTQYF; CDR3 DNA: TGTGCCAGCAGTTTAGGTCGATTGGCTAGCGGGAGGGCCCGGTCAGATACGCAGTATTTT
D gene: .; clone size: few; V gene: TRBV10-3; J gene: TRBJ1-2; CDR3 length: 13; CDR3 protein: CAISVEGVAGYTF; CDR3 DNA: TGTGCCATCAGTGTGGAGGGAGTGGCTGGCTACACCTTC
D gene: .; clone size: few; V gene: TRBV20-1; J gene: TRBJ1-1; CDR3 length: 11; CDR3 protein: CSGTGNTEAFF; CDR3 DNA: TGCAGTGGAACGGGGAACACTGAAGCTTTCTTT
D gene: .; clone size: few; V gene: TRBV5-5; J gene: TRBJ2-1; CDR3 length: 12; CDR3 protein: CASTPWHNEQFF; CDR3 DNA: TGTGCCAGCACCCCCTGGCACAATGAGCAGTTCTTC
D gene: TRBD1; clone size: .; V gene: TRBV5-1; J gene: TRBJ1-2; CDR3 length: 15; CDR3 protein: CASTPLDRDSDGYTF; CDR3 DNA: TGCGCCAGCACCCCTCTGGACAGGGATAGCGATGGCTACACCTTC
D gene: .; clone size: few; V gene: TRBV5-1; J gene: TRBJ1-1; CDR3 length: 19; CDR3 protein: CASSLGYMSSNRMNTEAFF; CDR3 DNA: TGCGCCAGCAGCTTGGGCTACATGAGCTCTAACCGAATGAACACTGAAGCTTTCTTT
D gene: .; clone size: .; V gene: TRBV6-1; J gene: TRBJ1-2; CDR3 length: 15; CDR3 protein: CASSPLTGTNYGYTF; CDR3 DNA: TGTGCCAGCAGTCCTTTGACGGGAACTAACTATGGCTACACCTTC
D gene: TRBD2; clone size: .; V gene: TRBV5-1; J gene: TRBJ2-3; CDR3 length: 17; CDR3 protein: CASSLAPSGSYTDTQYF; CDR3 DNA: TGCGCCAGCAGCTTGGCCCCTAGCGGATCTTACACAGATACGCAGTATTTT
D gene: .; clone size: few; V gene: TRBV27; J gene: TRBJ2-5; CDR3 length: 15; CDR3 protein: CASSKWGPVRETQYF; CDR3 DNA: TGTGCCAGCAGTAAATGGGGGCCCGTCAGAGAGACCCAGTACTTC
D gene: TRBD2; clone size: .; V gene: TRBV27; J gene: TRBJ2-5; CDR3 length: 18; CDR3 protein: CASTQLQGASGSLETQYF; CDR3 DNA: TGTGCCAGCACCCAGTTGCAGGGGGCTAGCGGGAGTCTTGAGACCCAGTACTTC
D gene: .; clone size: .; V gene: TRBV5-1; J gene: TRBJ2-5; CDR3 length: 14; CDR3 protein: CASSFSGQKETQYF; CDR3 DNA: TGCGCCAGCAGCTTCTCCGGCCAGAAAGAGACCCAGTACTTC
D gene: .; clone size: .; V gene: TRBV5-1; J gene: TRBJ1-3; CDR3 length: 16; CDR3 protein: CASSSGTGAGGNTIYF; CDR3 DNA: TGCGCCAGCAGCTCGGGAACGGGGGCAGGAGGAAACACCATATATTTT
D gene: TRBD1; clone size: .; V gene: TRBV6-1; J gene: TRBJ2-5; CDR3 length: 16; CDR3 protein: CASIPGQGLPRETQYF; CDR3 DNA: TGTGCCAGCATCCCGGGACAGGGCTTGCCCAGGGAGACCCAGTACTTC
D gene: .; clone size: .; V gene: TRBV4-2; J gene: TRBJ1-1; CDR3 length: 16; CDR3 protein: CASSQDFRRRGFEAFF; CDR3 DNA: TGTGCCAGCAGCCAAGATTTTCGACGTAGGGGGTTTGAAGCTTTCTTT
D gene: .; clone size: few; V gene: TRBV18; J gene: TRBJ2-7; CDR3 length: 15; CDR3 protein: CASSPRLQAGYEQYF; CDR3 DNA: TGTGCCAGCTCACCACGGCTGCAAGCGGGCTACGAGCAGTACTTC
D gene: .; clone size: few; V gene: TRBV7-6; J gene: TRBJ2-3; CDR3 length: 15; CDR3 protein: CASSFDYQATDTQYF; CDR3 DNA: TGTGCCAGCAGCTTTGACTACCAGGCCACAGATACGCAGTATTTT
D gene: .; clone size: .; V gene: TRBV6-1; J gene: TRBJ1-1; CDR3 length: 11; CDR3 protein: CASTRTTEAFF; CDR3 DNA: TGTGCCAGCACACGGACCACTGAAGCTTTCTTT
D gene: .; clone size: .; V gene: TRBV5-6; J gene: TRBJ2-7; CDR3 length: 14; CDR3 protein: CASSGASVNYEQYF; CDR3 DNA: TGTGCCAGCAGCGGTGCTAGCGTGAACTACGAGCAGTACTTC
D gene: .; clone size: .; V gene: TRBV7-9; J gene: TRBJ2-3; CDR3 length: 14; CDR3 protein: CASSHRQATDTQYF; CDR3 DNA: TGTGCCAGCAGCCACCGGCAGGCCACAGATACGCAGTATTTT
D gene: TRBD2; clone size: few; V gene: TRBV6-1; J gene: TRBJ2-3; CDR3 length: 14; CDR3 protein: CASSPTGLAGTQYF; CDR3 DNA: TGTGCCAGCAGCCCCACGGGACTAGCGGGGACGCAGTATTTT
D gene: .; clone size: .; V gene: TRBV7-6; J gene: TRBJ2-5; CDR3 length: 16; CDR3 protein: CASSLEGLRGRETQYF; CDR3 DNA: TGTGCCAGCAGCTTAGAGGGGTTGAGGGGCAGGGAGACCCAGTACTTC
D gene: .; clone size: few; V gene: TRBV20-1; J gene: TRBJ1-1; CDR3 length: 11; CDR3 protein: CSATGSTEAFF; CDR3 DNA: TGCAGTGCAACTGGGAGCACTGAAGCTTTCTTT
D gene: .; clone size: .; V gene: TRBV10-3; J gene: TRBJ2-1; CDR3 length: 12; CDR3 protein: CAISETPGEQFF; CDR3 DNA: TGTGCCATCAGTGAGACACCGGGTGAGCAGTTCTTC
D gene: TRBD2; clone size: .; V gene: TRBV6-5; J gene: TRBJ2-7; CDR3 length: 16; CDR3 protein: CASGYPTGLAGLEQYF; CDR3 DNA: TGTGCCAGCGGCTACCCCACGGGACTAGCGGGATTAGAGCAGTACTTC
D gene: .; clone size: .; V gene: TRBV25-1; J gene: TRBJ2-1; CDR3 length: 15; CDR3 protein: CASKPGGLNRNEQFF; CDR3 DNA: TGTGCCAGCAAACCAGGGGGGTTAAATCGGAATGAGCAGTTCTTC
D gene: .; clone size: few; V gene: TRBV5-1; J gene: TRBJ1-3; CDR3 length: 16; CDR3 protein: CATPRATGLLGNTIYF; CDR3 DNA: TGCGCCACCCCACGAGCGACAGGCCTTCTGGGAAACACCATATATTTT